The 7 T cell receptor beta chains below were found in one sample sequenced in a study of shared clonotypes between healthy human individuals. Clones were sequenced by immunoSEQ multiplex PCR, and TCRdb holds only the in-frame ones, with some missing. There are roughly 2.2 million clones in the sample; just under 95% occur only once, and approximately 0.39% lies in the top ten. The sequencing input was naive CD4+ T cells from PBMCs. Subset specified: CD45RA+ positively selected. The receptors originated from a man aged 18 to 30 in good health. Some clones in this sample may be carry-over from other donors' samples.

Worth noting for this clone: In the same sample, other DNA sequences code for this CDR3. V is TRBV9 and J is TRBJ2-4; D gene uncertain. The CDR3 loop spans 14 amino acids. Trimming took off 0 bases at V and 8 bases at J, with 12 bases between the two ends. Germline CDR1 reads SGDLS; CDR2 reads YYNGEE. CDR3 in DNA: TGTGCCAGCAGCGTAGGGCCCACGTTGGACATTCAGTACTTC. This encodes CASSVGPTLDIQYF. The whole variable domain, filled in from reference TRBV9 and TRBJ2-4, reads DSGVTQTPKHLITATGQRVTLRCSPRSGDLSVYWYQQSLDQGLQFLIQYYNGEERAKGNILERFSAQQFPDLHSELNLSSLELGDSALYFCASSVGPTLDIQYFGAGTRLSVL.

V usage is TRBV5-1 and J usage is TRBJ2-4; D is tentatively TRBD1 or TRBD2 (5 bases each). Trimming left V 6 bases short and J 1 base short, with 14 bases between. CDR3 length equals 15 residues. Germline V gene sequence: CDR1 SGHRS, CDR2 YFSETQ. The CDR3 coding sequence is TGCGCCAGCACCAACGGTTGGGGGGCCAAAAACATTCAGTACTTC. This sequence encodes CASTNGWGAKNIQYF.

The chain is built from TRBV5-1 and TRBJ2-7; maybe TRBD1 (6 bases). The length of the CDR3 is 15 residues. Germline V lookup: CDR1 SGHRS, CDR2 YFSETQ. V lost 2 bases to trimming and J lost 0 bases, with 12 bases between them. The CDR3 sequence: CASSFLLDSSYEQYF. DNA for the CDR3: TGCGCCAGCAGCTTCCTGTTGGACAGCTCCTACGAGCAGTACTTC.

V usage is TRBV5-1 and J usage is TRBJ2-1; D call uncertain. There are 15 residues in the CDR3. Trimming took off 4 bases at V and 0 bases at J, with 11 bases between the two ends. Germline V lookup: CDR1 SGHRS, CDR2 YFSETQ. The CDR3 DNA reads TGCGCCAGCAGCCTAAGCCGGCCCTCCTACAATGAGCAGTTCTTC. This translates into CASSLSRPSYNEQFF.

The CDR3, as DNA: TGTGCCAGCACCCAAGGAAGGGAGAACACTGAAGCTTTCTTT. Its translation is CASTQGRENTEAFF. The chain is built from TRBV6-5 and TRBJ1-1, with unresolved D. V lost 7 bases, J lost 1 base, and 13 bases lay in between. Germline CDR1 and CDR2: MNHEY and SVGAGI. The CDR3 is 14 residues long.

V and J are TRBV5-4 and TRBJ2-7; 13 bases are a match to TRBD2. The germline CDR1 and CDR2 sequences are SGHNT and YYREEE (reference sequence). Germline trimming cut 3 bases from V and 10 bases from J; bases unmatched to any gene: 7. The CDR3 consists of 14 residues. CDR3 in DNA: TGTGCCAGCAGCTCGGGGACTAGCGGGACGGAACAGTACTTC. Its protein is CASSSGTSGTEQYF.

This sequence joins TRBV5-4 and TRBJ2-7, with TRBD2 as a possible D gene (6 bases). In germline, CDR1 is SGHNT, CDR2 YYREEE (reference sequence). The V end lost 3 bases, the J end lost 0 bases, and 16 bases lay between the germline ends. The CDR3 covers 16 residues. CDR3 region: CASSSSAGLSSYEQYF. For the CDR3, the DNA is TGTGCCAGCAGCTCCTCAGCGGGCTTGAGCTCCTACGAGCAGTACTTC.